Detailed here is one T cell receptor beta chain. The record originates from a study of blood T cell repertoires in COVID-19. Turning to the study itself: COVID-19 samples collected from the United States, Italy and Spain covered acute and convalescent phases. T cells, B-cell-depleted T cells, or PBMCs provided the cDNA or gDNA that served as material.

The CDR3 length is 14 residues. Germline V lookup: CDR1 LNHDA, CDR2 SQIVND (reference sequence). Trimming stripped 10 bases from V and 7 bases from J, with 19 bases between. The assay was immunoSEQ multiplex PCR, and TCRdb's table has in-frame clones only and misses some. Altogether about 78,000 clones are present, 80% being singletons, with the ten largest covering about 5%. This chain connects TRBV19 to TRBJ1-4; no clear D. This receptor was identified in a man in his sixties with active or convalescent COVID-19. Sequencing used peripheral blood. CDR3 nucleotides: TGTGCCACCAGGCGGCGGGATCCCGGTGAAAAACTGTTTTTT. Its translation: CATRRRDPGEKLFF.